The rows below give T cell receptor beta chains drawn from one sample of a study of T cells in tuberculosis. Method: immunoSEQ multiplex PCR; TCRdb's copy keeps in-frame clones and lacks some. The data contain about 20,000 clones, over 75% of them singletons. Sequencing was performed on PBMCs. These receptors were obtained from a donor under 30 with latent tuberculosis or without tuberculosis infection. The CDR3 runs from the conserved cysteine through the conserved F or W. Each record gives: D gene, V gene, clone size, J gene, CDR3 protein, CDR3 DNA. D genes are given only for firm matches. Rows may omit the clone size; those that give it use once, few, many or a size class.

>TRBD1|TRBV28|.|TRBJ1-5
CASSDRGHQPQHF
TGTGCCAGCAGTGACAGGGGGCATCAGCCCCAGCATTTT
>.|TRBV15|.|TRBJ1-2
CATSRDRGRPPYGYTF
TGTGCCACCAGCAGAGATCGTGGGAGGCCCCCATATGGCTACACCTTC
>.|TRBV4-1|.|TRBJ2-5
CASSQVRLETQYF
TGCGCCAGCAGCCAAGTGCGGCTGGAGACCCAGTACTTC
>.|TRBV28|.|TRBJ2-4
CASSLVAKNIQYF
TGTGCCAGCAGTCTTGTAGCCAAAAACATTCAGTACTTC
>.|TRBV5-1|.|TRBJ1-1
CASSPSLQGSASGTEAFF
TGCGCCAGCAGTCCCAGCCTACAGGGTTCGGCCTCCGGCACTGAAGCTTTCTTT
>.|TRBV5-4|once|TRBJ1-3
CASSLAPGPRTSNTIYF
TGTGCCAGTAGCTTGGCCCCGGGCCCAAGGACATCAAACACCATATATTTT
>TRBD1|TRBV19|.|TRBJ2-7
CASGQVYEQYF
TGTGCCAGTGGACAGGTCTACGAGCAGTACTTC
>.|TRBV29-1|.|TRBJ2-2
CSAVRGVRTGELFF
TGCAGCGCAGTCAGGGGGGTACGAACCGGGGAGCTGTTTTTT
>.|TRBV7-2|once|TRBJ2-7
CASSSRRAYEQYF
TGTGCCAGCAGCTCCCGGAGGGCTTACGAGCAGTACTTC
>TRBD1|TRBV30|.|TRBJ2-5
CAWSPTTGGETQYF
TGTGCCTGGAGTCCAACAACAGGGGGGGAGACCCAGTACTTC
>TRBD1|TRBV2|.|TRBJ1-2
CASSEARQGVGGYTF
TGTGCCAGCAGTGAAGCGAGACAGGGGGTAGGTGGCTACACCTTC
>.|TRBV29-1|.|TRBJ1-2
CSVDWQNYGYTF
TGCAGCGTTGATTGGCAGAACTATGGCTACACCTTC
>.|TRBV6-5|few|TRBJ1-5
CASSYSEIQPQHF
TGTGCCAGCAGTTACAGCGAGATTCAGCCCCAGCATTTT
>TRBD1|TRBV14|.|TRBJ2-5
CASSQNLNDREGETQYF
TGTGCCAGCAGCCAAAACCTTAATGACAGGGAAGGGGAGACCCAGTACTTC
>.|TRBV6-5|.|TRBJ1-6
CASSYSQGTNSPLHF
TGTGCCAGCAGTTACTCCCAGGGGACGAATTCACCCCTCCACTTT
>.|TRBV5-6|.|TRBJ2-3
CASSPGLSTATDTQYF
TGTGCCAGCAGCCCGGGACTCTCAACCGCCACAGATACGCAGTATTTT
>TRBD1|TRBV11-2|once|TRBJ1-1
CASSPRDRGGTEAFF
TGTGCCAGCAGCCCGAGGGACAGGGGGGGTACTGAAGCTTTCTTT
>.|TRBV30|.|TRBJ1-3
CAWSVMITVRPGSGNTIYF
TGTGCCTGGAGTGTAATGATAACCGTGCGTCCTGGCTCTGGAAACACCATATATTTT
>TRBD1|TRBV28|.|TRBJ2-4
CASLPGQGLAKNIQYF
TGTGCCAGCCTACCGGGACAGGGGTTAGCCAAAAACATTCAGTACTTC
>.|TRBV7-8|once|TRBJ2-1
CASSPPWETNEQFF
TGTGCCAGCAGCCCCCCTTGGGAGACCAATGAGCAGTTCTTC
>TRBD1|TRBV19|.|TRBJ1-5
CASSDRGLSNQPQHF
TGTGCCAGTAGCGACAGGGGGCTTAGCAATCAGCCCCAGCATTTT
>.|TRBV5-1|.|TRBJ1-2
CASSLETSGYHYGYTF
TGCGCCAGCAGCCTTGAAACCTCAGGCTACCACTATGGCTACACCTTC
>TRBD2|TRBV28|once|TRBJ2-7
CACGGRDEQYF
TGTGCCTGCGGGGGTCGAGACGAGCAGTACTTC
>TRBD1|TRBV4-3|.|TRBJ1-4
CASSQVTGATNEKLFF
TGCGCCAGCAGCCAAGTAACAGGGGCTACTAATGAAAAACTGTTTTTT